This T cell receptor (beta chain) was sequenced for a study of T-cell reconstitution after alpha-beta-depleted transplantation in children. Construction of the TCRbeta library involved unique molecular identifiers. TCRdb redid the calling of the PCR reads with MiXCR, one entry per CDR3 protein. The sample yields around 490,000 distinct CDR3 sequences, around 10% seen once. Trimming removed 1 base at V and 4 bases at J, with 19 bases between. Per germline, CDR1 LGHNA and CDR2 YNFKEQ. The CDR3 is made up of 17 amino acids. In this sample, this clonotype turned up a few times. The material sequenced was PBMCs, mostly from graft donor cells, taken 180 days after TCRalphabeta/CD19-depleted stem cell transplant. The chain has TRBV4-2 and TRBJ1-1, with D possibly TRBD1 on 6 matching bases. This clonotype originated in a female patient under 10 years old who had a stem cell transplant for aplastic anemia, so the T cells may come from the graft donor. CDR3 residues: CASSQALGKGVGTEAFF. The CDR3 DNA reads TGTGCCAGCAGCCAAGCTTTGGGAAAGGGGGTAGGCACTGAAGCTTTCTTT.